The 4 T cell receptor beta chains below come from one sample, sequenced in a study of beta chain features in type 1 diabetes. cDNA synthesis used the whole RNA isolate, giving expressed TCRB sequences. Profiling relied on immunoSEQ multiplex PCR, and the TCRdb table lists in-frame clones only, not all of them. Seen here are around 240,000 clones, about a sixth observed once, and the top ten hold approximately 0.081%. These TCRs are of unknown antigen specificity. Broader study findings: Moderately but significantly shorter TCRB CDR3s were found in Type 1 diabetes patients in all four CD4+ subsets.

Sequencing used naive CD4+ T cells from blood. These receptors all stem from a man aged 25-45 years with type 1 diabetes.

The chain has TRBV29-1 and TRBJ2-5; 7 bases are shared with TRBD2. Per the germline V gene, CDR1 is SQVTM and CDR2 is ANQGSEA. V shed 6 bases and J 4 bases; nucleotides not matched to a gene: 8. The length of the CDR3 is 13 residues. The CDR3 sequence: CSVLAGGIETQYF. Written as DNA, the CDR3 is TGCAGCGTGCTTGCCGGGGGGATAGAGACCCAGTACTTC.

This clone came up a few times. The genes are TRBV29-1 and TRBJ2-3; no clear D gene. The V and J ends lost 4 bases and 4 bases respectively, with 6 bases between them. The CDR3 consists of 11 residues. Germline assignment: CDR1 SQVTM and CDR2 ANQGSEA. CDR3 residues: CSVAIADTQYF. CDR3 nucleotide sequence: TGCAGCGTTGCTATCGCAGATACGCAGTATTTT.

V is TRBV10-3 and J is TRBJ2-1; the match to TRBD2 covers 9 bases. With V trimmed by 7 bases and J by 8 bases, 9 bases remained unmatched. The CDR3 loop spans 14 amino acids. The germline CDR1 and CDR2 sequences are ENHRY and SYGVKD. The chain's CDR3 is CAIKGSGSAYEQFF. CDR3 sequence (DNA): TGTGCCATCAAGGGTAGCGGGAGTGCCTATGAGCAGTTCTTC.

This clone was observed a few times. The CDR3 DNA is TGTGCCGCTTCCGGACAGAAAGGGAACATTCAGTACTTC. Translated: CAASGQKGNIQYF. The chain employs TRBV30 and TRBJ2-4; tentative D call: TRBD1 (6 bases). The CDR3 runs 13 residues. Trimming left V 8 bases short and J 7 bases short, with 18 bases between. Germline lookup yields CDR1 GTSNPN and CDR2 SVGIG (reference sequence).